This entry lists 23 T cell receptor beta chains sequenced from one sample in a study of OX40 agonist ivuxolimab in advanced cancers. Generated by immunoSEQ multiplex PCR, the TCRdb table keeps only in-frame clones and is missing some. The table lists 75,000 to 95,000 clones, around 92% of them singletons, with 8% to 10% in the top ten. Sequencing was performed on CD4+ or CD8+ T cells sorted from blood, taken in a trial of the OX40 agonist ivuxolimab. These receptors came from an adult with an advanced solid tumor such as melanoma, head and neck, liver or kidney cancer.

The table lists this clone with a count of one. The chain carries TRBV27 and TRBJ2-5, with TRBD2 identical over 9 bases. Near its end, the DNA agrees better with TRBJ2-7, so the J call may be wrong. The CDR3 runs 16 residues. Germline CDR1 MNHEY, CDR2 SMNVEV (reference sequence). Here the CDR3 DNA reads TGTGCCAGCAGTTTATCGGGGCGGGAGGGATTGTACGAGCAGTACTTC. It translates to CASSLSGREGLYEQYF.

This chain joins TRBV29-1 and TRBJ2-1; D possibly corresponds to TRBD1 (6 bases). This CDR3 is 11 amino acids long. The ends were cut back, 3 bases at V and 8 bases at J, with 8 bases in the middle. Looked up from germline, CDR1 is SQVTM and CDR2 is ANQGSEA. As DNA, the CDR3 is TGCAGCGTTGACAGGGGCTATGAGCAGTTCTTC. Encoded protein: CSVDRGYEQFF.

Here the CDR3 DNA reads TGCGCCAGCAGCTTAGCCCCTATAGGGGTAGAGCCAGATACGCAGTATTTT. It translates to CASSLAPIGVEPDTQYF. The gene calls are TRBV5-1 and TRBJ2-3, with a weak D call TRBD1 (5 bases). Germline assignment: CDR1 SGHRS and CDR2 YFSETQ. V lost 2 bases, J lost 4 bases, and 20 bases lay in between. The CDR3 is made up of 17 amino acids.

The rearrangement links TRBV18 to TRBJ1-5; TRBD1 matches 9 bases. The CDR3 loop spans 14 amino acids. Germline loops: CDR1 KGHSH, CDR2 LQKENI. The J segment lost 6 bases and the V segment lost 4 bases, leaving 4 bases of the junction unmatched. The chain's CDR3 is CASSRDRGSQPQHF. The CDR3 DNA sequence: TGTGCCAGCTCACGTGACAGGGGGAGTCAGCCCCAGCATTTT.

The chain joins TRBV7-2 to TRBJ1-5; 7 nucleotides agree with TRBD1. Trimming cost V 5 bases and J 6 bases; bases outside gene matches: 4. The CDR3 consists of 13 residues. Looked up from germline, CDR1 is SGHTA and CDR2 is FQGNSA. As DNA, the CDR3 is TGTGCCAGCAGCCTAGGGGGCAGTCAGCCCCAGCATTTT. Translated, it gives CASSLGGSQPQHF.

The V gene is TRBV5-1, the J gene TRBJ2-3; a possible D gene is TRBD2 (5 bases). The V and J ends lost 2 bases and 4 bases respectively, with 23 bases between them. There are 18 residues in the CDR3. Looked up from germline, CDR1 is SGHRS and CDR2 is YFSETQ. CDR3 DNA: TGCGCCAGCAGCTTTTTCCTTAGGACTCTCCGGTCGTCAGATACGCAGTATTTT. It is translated as CASSFFLRTLRSSDTQYF. Full variable domain (remainder filled in from reference TRBV5-1 and TRBJ2-3): KAGVTQTPRYLIKTRGQQVTLSCSPISGHRSVSWYQQTPGQGLQFLFEYFSETQRNKGNFPGRFSGRQFSNSRSEMNVSTLELGDSALYLCASSFFLRTLRSSDTQYFGPGTRLTVL.

As DNA, the CDR3 is TGCGCCAGCAGCCAAACAAGGGGGGACCTCTATGGCTACACCTTC. Its protein product is CASSQTRGDLYGYTF. The rearrangement links TRBV4-1 to TRBJ1-2; weak D call: TRBD1 (6 bases). The CDR3 is made up of 15 amino acids. The V end was cut by 2 bases, the J end by 4 bases, with 14 bases between. Germline V gene sequence: CDR1 MGHRA, CDR2 YSYEKL.

This clone was seen only once. The CDR3 sequence: CASSFMGGGRATEQYF. The CDR3 bases are TGTGCCAGCAGCTTCATGGGGGGCGGGAGGGCGACCGAGCAGTACTTC. The rearrangement links TRBV11-2 to TRBJ2-7, with TRBD2 identical over 9 bases. The germline CDR1 and CDR2 sequences are SGHAT and FQNNGV. V lost 3 bases to trimming and J lost 6 bases; unmatched junction nucleotides: 12. The CDR3 has 16 residues.

The V call is TRBV7-9, the J call TRBJ1-1; 8 positions match TRBD1. V shed 5 bases, J shed 10 bases, and the junction held 9 bases outside the gene matches. The CDR3 has 13 residues. Germline V gene sequence: CDR1 SEHNR, CDR2 FQNEAQ (reference sequence). Here the CDR3 DNA reads TGTGCCAGCAGCCCCGGACAGGGAGAGACAGCTTTCTTT. Its protein is CASSPGQGETAFF.

The chain combines TRBV11-2 with TRBJ1-1; D call uncertain. Trimming removed 1 base at V and 4 bases at J, with 7 bases between. This CDR3 is built from 13 residues. Germline V gene lookup returns CDR1 SGHAT and CDR2 FQNNGV. Here the CDR3 DNA reads TGTGCCAGCAGCTTAGTGCGGGGCACTGAAGCTTTCTTT. It translates to CASSLVRGTEAFF.

The chain joins TRBV14 to TRBJ2-1; TRBD2 might be the D (7 bases). There are 17 residues in the CDR3. V was cut by 6 bases and J by 4 bases, with 22 bases left in between. CDR1 and CDR2 (germline): SGHDN, FVKESK. The CDR3 DNA sequence: TGTGCCAGCAGGGCCTCAGGGGCGGGGGTCCTTTACAATGAGCAGTTCTTC. This codes for CASRASGAGVLYNEQFF.

This rearrangement joins TRBV6-5 to TRBJ1-5, with D uncertain. Trimming stripped 5 bases from V and 0 bases from J, with 11 bases between. This CDR3 spans 15 amino acids. CDR1 and CDR2 (germline): MNHEY, SVGAGI. The CDR3 DNA reads TGTGCCAGCAGTCCGGGAGGTTATAGCAATCAGCCCCAGCATTTT. Residues: CASSPGGYSNQPQHF.

This chain uses TRBV11-2 with TRBJ2-7, with 8 bases lining up with TRBD2. There are 16 residues in the CDR3. The germline V gene encodes CDR1 SGHAT and CDR2 FQNNGV. V shed 1 base and J 7 bases; nucleotides not matched to a gene: 12. The CDR3 nucleotides are TGTGCCAGCAGCTTAGCCCGGACTAGCCTGGAGGGGGAGCAGTACTTC. This gives the protein CASSLARTSLEGEQYF.

The chain uses TRBV27 and TRBJ2-7; 8 positions agree with TRBD1. The CDR3 runs to 14 residues. The ends lost 6 bases at V and 1 base at J; junction bases unmatched: 5. From germline, CDR1 is MNHEY and CDR2 SMNVEV (reference sequence). The CDR3 region is CASSLRQGSYEQYF. CDR3 DNA sequence: TGTGCCAGCAGCCTCCGACAGGGGTCCTACGAGCAGTACTTC.

The V and J genes are TRBV6-5 and TRBJ2-7, with 7 bases matching TRBD1. The CDR3 has 14 amino acids. With 6 bases clipped from V and 1 base from J, the junction kept 6 bases outside the gene matches. CDR1 MNHEY and CDR2 SVGAGI come from the germline V gene. CDR3: CASRGQLVSYEQYF. DNA for the CDR3: TGTGCCAGCAGGGGACAGCTGGTATCCTACGAGCAGTACTTC.

CDR3 sequence: CSGSGTAHQETQYF. The CDR3 DNA is TGCAGCGGCTCCGGGACAGCACACCAAGAGACCCAGTACTTC. V and J are TRBV29-1 and TRBJ2-5; TRBD1 agrees at 7 bases. Germline CDR1 is SQVTM and CDR2 is ANQGSEA. There are 14 residues in the CDR3. Trimming at V came to 7 bases and at J to 0 bases, leaving 8 bases not matched to a gene.

This clone showed up just once. This chain uses TRBV5-8 with TRBJ1-2; D might be TRBD1 (5 bases). Germline V CDR1 and CDR2: SGHTS, YDEGEE. Deletions cut 4 bases from V and 7 bases from J, with 14 bases between. The CDR3 length is 13 residues. The CDR3 reads CASSGLGEGGYTF. The CDR3 DNA reads TGTGCCAGCAGCGGCTTGGGGGAAGGTGGCTACACCTTC.

V and J are TRBV18 and TRBJ2-1; 7 bases match TRBD2. The CDR3 runs 15 residues. Germline CDR1 KGHSH, CDR2 LQKENI. The J segment lost 4 bases and the V segment lost 1 base, leaving 4 bases of the junction unmatched. The chain's CDR3 is CASSPRLAAYNEQFF. CDR3 coding DNA: TGTGCCAGCTCACCACGGCTAGCGGCTTACAATGAGCAGTTCTTC.

The V call is TRBV27, the J call TRBJ2-3; D unresolved. The germline gives CDR1 MNHEY, CDR2 SMNVEV (reference sequence). V lost 5 bases and J lost 3, with 15 bases in between. The CDR3 spans 15 residues. This CDR3 reads CASSLRPGRTDTQYF. CDR3 DNA: TGTGCCAGCAGTCTCCGACCGGGCCGGACAGATACGCAGTATTTT.

The J gene is TRBJ2-7, the V gene TRBV19; a weak D match, TRBD1 (6 bases). Deletions cut 6 bases from V and 4 bases from J, with 10 bases between. Germline assignment: CDR1 LNHDA and CDR2 SQIVND (reference sequence). This CDR3 has 12 amino acids. CDR3: CASSLQGYEQYF. The DNA for the CDR3 is TGTGCCAGTAGCTTACAGGGATACGAGCAGTACTTC.

V and J are TRBV18 and TRBJ1-6, with 8 bases matching TRBD1. The J segment lost 8 bases and the V segment lost 4 bases, leaving 4 bases of the junction unmatched. This CDR3 comprises 14 residues. From germline, CDR1 is KGHSH and CDR2 LQKENI. CDR3 amino acids: CASSHADRDSPLHF. The CDR3 bases are TGTGCCAGCTCACACGCGGACAGGGATTCACCCCTCCACTTT.

The J gene is TRBJ1-2, the V gene TRBV2; D is perhaps TRBD1 (5 bases). The CDR3 is made up of 11 amino acids. Trimming pared 5 bases from V and 8 bases from J, leaving 9 bases between. Germline loops: CDR1 SNHLY, CDR2 FYNNEI. CDR3 loop: CASSQGRGYTF. CDR3 nucleotides: TGTGCCAGCAGTCAGGGAAGGGGCTACACCTTC.

The chain is built from TRBV5-1 and TRBJ1-3; D possibly corresponds to TRBD1 (5 bases). CDR3 length: 13 amino acids. V lost 4 bases and J lost 7, with 12 bases in between. Germline CDR1 SGHRS, CDR2 YFSETQ. The CDR3 nucleotides read TGCGCCAGCAGCCCGGGGGACGGCAACACCATATATTTT. This encodes CASSPGDGNTIYF.